Included here is one T cell receptor (beta chain) sequence, with context. The sample comes from a study of T cell changes during pregnancy in multiple sclerosis. CDR3 length: 14 residues. V lost 5 bases, J lost 2 bases, and 11 bases lay in between. Sequencing used immunoSEQ multiplex PCR; TCRdb keeps in-frame clones, though not all of them. This sample has around 39,000 clones, with 92% found just once. The specimen was CD4+ T cells from peripheral blood mononuclear cells, collected in the third trimester of pregnancy. The origin of this receptor is a female donor in good health, enrolled as a control in a pregnancy study. V gene TRBV23-1 combines with J gene TRBJ2-3, with a weak D call TRBD1 (6 bases). TRBV23-1 is classed as an ORF, of uncertain function. CDR3 sequence (DNA): TGCGCCAGCAGTAACAGGGAGATCACAGATACGCAGTATTTT. The encoded protein is CASSNREITDTQYF.